This T cell receptor (beta chain) originates from a study of shared clonotypes between healthy human individuals (TCRdb year 2020). The study in broad terms: A couple of women and a few men aged 18 to 49 years were included in the cohort. For each donor, CD4 naive and CD4 memory were each given three plates, CD8 naive was given two plates, and CD8 memory was given one plate. Blood TCR repertoires of about five healthy adults were deeply sequenced to estimate repertoire size and the extent of clonotype sharing between individuals. Libraries were prepared and TCR repertoires were sequenced by different laboratories using diverse techniques, in order to increase sequencing depth and limit assay-specific biases. Leukapheresis yielded between about 0.85 and 10 billion PBMCs per donor.

Including the terminal cysteine and phenylalanine, the CDR3 comprises 15 residues. The kept DNA is CDR3 alone, 45 bases in frame from the first base. Between the V and J ends, shortened by 5 bases and 0 bases respectively, the junction contains 10 bases. CDR1 and CDR2 are read off the germline V gene (reference sequence) as MNHNY and SVGAGI. The investigation overall reported the following: Based on pairwise subsampling, the degree of clonotype sharing among donors was expected to be affected by sequencing depth. Naive subsets generally had larger estimated clonotype richness than memory subsets. Because the study included a small number of donors, the genetic and exposure-history diversity represented was limited. Higher generation probabilities were observed for clonotypes shared by all four sorted-subset donors than for non-shared clonotypes. Sampling was restricted to blood, and TCR repertoires in tissues likely differ from the TCR repertoires found in blood. Across a handful of donors, approximately 4.9% of naive CD4, roughly 3.4% of naive CD8, roughly 2.2% of memory CD4, and approximately 0.42% of memory CD8 clonotypes were shared. Rarefaction of sorted-subset datasets indicated incomplete sequencing despite the large sequencing depth.

Comments on this clone: The clone's antigen remains unknown. No base quality information exists; no much larger clone differs at one position.

The donors were healthy, HIV-negative adults who had no recently reported acute infections or vaccinations. Every donor was a Caucasian adult living in Nashville, Tennessee, USA. CD4+ T cells were enriched by magnetic negative selection; naive cells were then positively selected on CD45RA, and the negative fraction formed the memory subset. Blood was obtained by leukapheresis, after which PBMCs were separated by Ficoll-Histopaque density gradient centrifugation and cryopreserved in liquid nitrogen vapor phase. Analytical flow cytometry was used to check the purity and quantity of each magnetically sorted T cell population. Each sorted fraction had its genomic DNA isolated and then quantified by UV absorbance on a Nanodrop 2000c. Using the deep immunoSEQ assay, multiplex PCR amplified TCR CDR3 regions from genomic DNA. Extracted genomic DNA from each cell subset was spread evenly across all wells of several immunoSEQ 96-well plates, with each plate serving as a replicate. For sorted subsets, each replicate PCR was loaded with around 200 ng genomic DNA, equivalent to about 33,000 T cell genomes. Purified libraries were quantified with a Qubit 3.0 fluorometer, sized on a Bioanalyzer 2100, and re-quantified with the KAPA Library Quantification kit. Every immunoSEQ 96-well plate was sequenced on a dedicated single-read 150-cycle Illumina NextSeq 550 flow cell. Under the source paper's analysis protocol: Because only junctional sequences without quality scores were contained in the immunoSEQ output, filtering matching that applied to full-length reads could not be performed. Sequences were annotated with PyIR, a Python wrapper for IgBLAST v1.9, and V/J genes and CDR3 were assigned using IMGT germline references. Any read was removed if the V/J assignment was weak (E-value above 1e-6), the CDR3 was missing, or the read contained stop codons, out-of-frame junctions, or ambiguous translated residues. V3J clonotypes were defined by identical inferred V gene, J gene, and CDR3 amino acid sequence. The percentage overlap between two repertoires was calculated by dividing the number of shared unique clonotypes by the size of the smaller repertoire. RTK rarefaction, the Chao1 estimator, and Recon v2.1 estimates of unobserved clonotypes were used to assess repertoire richness. OLGA was used to compute generation probabilities for all TCRbeta clonotypes that the gDNA method yielded from a handful of donors. The source is immuneACCESS, and TCRdb retained only in-frame sequences with V and J called. Part of the clones is not carried over; for the studies checked, unresolved V genes explain less than half of this, and the remainder is unexplained. V and J calls and clone size follow that table, whereas D and trimming were derived from the DNA. The sample data list about 960,000 clones, and less than 85% of these were observed just once. The ten most abundant clones make up about 1.5% of the sample.

The material sequenced was memory CD4+ T cells sorted from blood. The label giving this sample's cell subset or site can be read as: CD45RA-negative fraction. The TCR originated in a man younger than 35 in good health. The rearrangement combines TRBV6-6 with TRBJ2-2, with the D gene not clear enough to name. The DNA sequence is given as TGTGCCAGCAGTACTTCCGTCTCGAACACCGGGGAGCTGTTTTTT. The resulting protein is CASSTSVSNTGELFF.